At least ten counts were recorded for the clone carrying this T cell receptor beta chain. V lost 3 bases, J lost 2 bases, and 22 bases lay in between. Germline V CDR1 and CDR2: DFQATT, SNEGSKA (reference sequence). The CDR3 is 18 residues long. The sample comes from a study of T-cell reconstitution after alpha-beta-depleted transplantation in children. TCRbeta library construction was performed incorporating unique molecular identifiers. TCRdb called the PCR reads again in MiXCR, with one record for every CDR3 protein. The sample includes about 98,000 distinct CDR3 sequences, 7.5% to 9.5% seen only once; the top ten take about 17%.

This sequence was found in a boy aged 2 to 10 with acute lymphoblastic leukemia, due to receive a stem cell transplant. This material consisted of PBMCs, taken before TCRalphabeta/CD19-depleted stem cell transplant. The gene calls are TRBV20-1 and TRBJ2-2, with D maybe TRBD2 (5 bases). Here the CDR3 reads CSARPPFGNEPNTGELFF. CDR3 nucleotides: TGCAGTGCTAGGCCCCCCTTCGGGAACGAACCAAACACCGGGGAGCTGTTTTTT.